Below, 24 T cell receptor beta chains from the same sample are listed, as sequenced in a study of technical replicates of blood from a handful of donors. TCRdb's table, derived via immunoSEQ multiplex PCR, lists solely in-frame clones and lacks some. The sample lists approximately 13,000 clones; around 79% were seen once. The sequenced sample was PBMCs. Source of these receptors: a human donor in good health.

The chain uses TRBV6-1 and TRBJ1-2; D gene ambiguous. The CDR3 extends over 15 amino acids. V lost 6 bases to trimming and J lost 2 bases, with 16 bases between them. Germline V lookup: CDR1 MNHNS, CDR2 SASEGT. CDR3 region: CASSPNSGGNYGYTF. For the CDR3, the DNA is TGTGCCAGCAGCCCCAACTCGGGAGGCAACTATGGCTACACCTTC.

V and J are TRBV6-5 and TRBJ2-6; D perhaps matches TRBD1 (6 bases). Germline loops: CDR1 MNHEY, CDR2 SVGAGI. The CDR3 is 15 amino acids. Trimming left V 4 bases short and J 0 bases short, with 7 bases between. The CDR3 sequence is CASSSGVSGANVLTF. CDR3 sequence (DNA): TGTGCCAGCAGTTCAGGGGTCTCTGGGGCCAACGTCCTGACTTTC.

The chain links TRBV7-6 to TRBJ2-7, with 8 bases matching TRBD2. The CDR3 is 13 amino acids. With V trimmed by 5 bases and J by 10 bases, 10 bases remained unmatched. Per the germline V gene, CDR1 is SGHVS and CDR2 is FNYEAQ. The CDR3 spells CASSPQGLALQYF. For the CDR3, the DNA is TGTGCCAGCAGCCCCCAAGGACTAGCTTTACAGTACTTC. The variable domain in full, with the rest retrieved from reference TRBV7-6 and TRBJ2-7, is GAGVSQSPRYKVTKRGQDVALRCDPISGHVSLYWYRQALGQGPEFLTYFNYEAQQDKSGLPNDRFSAERPEGSISTLTIQRTEQRDSAMYRCASSPQGLALQYFGPGTRLTVT.

The gene calls are TRBV28 and TRBJ2-7, with a possible D match to TRBD1 (6 bases). This CDR3 region has 14 residues. Trimming removed 4 bases at V and 2 bases at J, with 12 bases between. Per the germline V gene, CDR1 is MDHEN and CDR2 is SYDVKM. CDR3 sequence reads: CASSSPGVAYEQYF. CDR3 coding DNA: TGTGCCAGCAGTTCGCCAGGGGTTGCCTACGAGCAGTACTTC.

This chain joins TRBV28 and TRBJ2-7; D ambiguous. The CDR3 is 11 amino acids. The V and J ends lost 3 bases and 6 bases respectively, with 6 bases between them. Germline V gene sequence: CDR1 MDHEN, CDR2 SYDVKM. CDR3 residues: CASSFNSEQYF. CDR3 DNA: TGTGCCAGCAGTTTCAATAGCGAGCAGTACTTC.

V and J are TRBV27 and TRBJ2-5, with 7 bases identical to TRBD2. Per the germline V gene, CDR1 is MNHEY and CDR2 is SMNVEV (reference sequence). The CDR3 covers 17 residues. Trimming cost V 3 bases and J 4 bases; bases outside gene matches: 14. The CDR3: CASSFGFQTSIRETQYF. CDR3 DNA sequence: TGTGCCAGCAGTTTTGGGTTCCAGACTAGCATCAGAGAGACCCAGTACTTC.

The chain carries TRBV10-3 and TRBJ2-2, with D tentatively TRBD1 (6 bases). The germline V and J ends were trimmed by 10 bases and 4 bases, with 16 bases remaining between them. There are 14 residues in the CDR3. Germline V gene lookup returns CDR1 ENHRY and CDR2 SYGVKD. The CDR3 loop is CATSGRGATGELFF. In DNA form, the CDR3 reads TGTGCCACCTCCGGCAGGGGAGCCACCGGGGAGCTGTTTTTT.

This clone was picked up one time. Here the CDR3 DNA reads TGTGCCGGGGGGGTTACCAGGTATAGCTATGGCTACACCTTC. Protein: CAGGVTRYSYGYTF. The chain couples TRBV6-1 to TRBJ1-2, with a weak D call TRBD1 (5 bases). The CDR3 totals 14 residues. V shed 11 bases and J shed 4 bases, with 20 bases lying between them. Germline-derived CDR1 and CDR2 are MNHNS and SASEGT.

The chain links TRBV7-9 to TRBJ2-1; D ambiguous. This CDR3 region has 15 residues. V gave up 3 bases and J gave up 0 bases, with 9 bases separating them. Per the germline V gene, CDR1 is SEHNR and CDR2 is FQNEAQ (reference sequence). CDR3 residues: CASSFARDSYNEQFF. Written as DNA, the CDR3 is TGTGCCAGCAGCTTTGCTAGAGACTCCTACAATGAGCAGTTCTTC.

The V gene is TRBV7-9, the J gene TRBJ1-5, with D tentatively TRBD1 (5 bases). Germline V gene data show CDR1 as SEHNR and CDR2 as FQNEAQ (reference sequence). V was pared by 3 bases and J by 5 bases, with 11 bases between. This CDR3 contains 14 residues. The DNA for the CDR3 is TGTGCCAGCAGCTTGATGGGGCAGGATCAGCCCCAGCATTTT. Its protein product is CASSLMGQDQPQHF.

J is TRBJ1-1 and V is TRBV10-1; no clear D. This CDR3 is 14 amino acids long. CDR1 and CDR2 from the germline V gene are WNHNN and SYGVQD (reference sequence). The ends were cut back, 0 bases at V and 2 bases at J, with 7 bases in the middle. CDR3 bases: TGCGCCAGCAGTGAGTCATGGCCAAACACTGAAGCTTTCTTT. Protein sequence: CASSESWPNTEAFF.

This clone was observed once. Germline and junction disagree at one end, which may indicate a read error. The V gene is TRBV6-5, the J gene TRBJ2-7, with 7 bases fitting TRBD2. Germline V gene data show CDR1 as MNHEY and CDR2 as SVGAGI. The CDR3 contains 13 residues. CDR3 loop: CASSALTSAQTQF. The DNA of the CDR3 is TGTGCCAGCAGTGCCCTCACTAGCGCCCAGACACAATTC.

The chain is built from TRBV6-1 and TRBJ1-5; D gene unclear. The CDR3 length is 14 residues. V was pared by 0 bases and J by 7 bases, with 10 bases between. The germline CDR1 and CDR2 sequences are MNHNS and SASEGT. In DNA form, the CDR3 reads TGTGCCAGCAGTGAAGCAGGGAGCGGGCAGCCCCAGCATTTT. This codes for CASSEAGSGQPQHF.

The chain employs TRBV7-7 and TRBJ2-7, with D perhaps TRBD2 (5 bases). The V gene lost 1 base and the J gene lost 2 bases, with 12 bases spanning the gap. The CDR3 extends over 15 amino acids. Germline CDR1 SSHAT, CDR2 FNYEAQ (reference sequence). The CDR3: CASSLGPGSAYEQYF. CDR3 coding DNA: TGTGCCAGCAGCTTAGGGCCGGGAAGCGCCTACGAGCAGTACTTC. Filled out from reference TRBV7-7 and TRBJ2-7, the complete variable domain reads GAGVSQSPRYKVTKRGQDVTLRCDPISSHATLYWYQQALGQGPEFLTYFNYEAQPDKSGLPSDRFSAERPEGSISTLTIQRTEQRDSAMYRCASSLGPGSAYEQYFGPGTRLTVT.

The CDR3 DNA sequence: TGCAGCGTTGCCGCTAATGTCAATCAGCCCCAGCATTTT. It encodes CSVAANVNQPQHF. The chain uses TRBV29-1 and TRBJ1-5; D remains unclear. The germline gives CDR1 SQVTM, CDR2 ANQGSEA. The CDR3 loop spans 13 amino acids. V lost 4 bases and J 3 bases, leaving 10 bases between the germline ends.

V is TRBV27 and J is TRBJ2-1; 10 bases map to TRBD2. CDR1 is MNHEY, CDR2 SMNVEV, per germline (reference sequence). There are 14 residues in the CDR3. The trim removed 4 bases at V and 10 bases at J, leaving 7 bases unmatched. The chain's CDR3 is CASSWLAGAGEQFF. The CDR3 DNA reads TGTGCCAGCAGTTGGCTAGCGGGAGCGGGGGAGCAGTTCTTC.

V is TRBV6-5 and J is TRBJ2-3; TRBD2 matches at 7 bases. Trimming took 5 bases from V and 2 from J; bases not matched to a gene: 7. There are 15 residues in the CDR3. Looked up from germline, CDR1 is MNHEY and CDR2 is SVGAGI. The CDR3, as DNA: TGTGCCAGCAGTCTGGGGGGAGGGGCCACAGATACGCAGTATTTT. As protein: CASSLGGGATDTQYF.

The chain carries TRBV4-2 and TRBJ2-1; TRBD2 matches 16 bases. Germline CDR1 LGHNA, CDR2 YNFKEQ. After removal of 4 bases from V and 9 bases from J, the junction contained 9 bases not matched to a gene. The CDR3 extends over 17 amino acids. CDR3: CASSLIPGLAGGVEQFF. CDR3 nucleotide sequence: TGTGCCAGCAGCCTTATACCGGGACTAGCGGGAGGGGTTGAGCAGTTCTTC.

The CDR3 DNA reads as TGTGCCAGCAGCCCCCCGGGTAACCTGGGAAACACCATATATTTT. Its protein product is CASSPPGNLGNTIYF. This chain uses TRBV7-6 with TRBJ1-3; D gene unclear. V was pared by 5 bases and J by 4 bases, with 15 bases between. This CDR3 has 15 amino acids. Germline CDR1 is SGHVS and CDR2 is FNYEAQ. Complete variable domain (other parts from reference TRBV7-6 and TRBJ1-3): GAGVSQSPRYKVTKRGQDVALRCDPISGHVSLYWYRQALGQGPEFLTYFNYEAQQDKSGLPNDRFSAERPEGSISTLTIQRTEQRDSAMYRCASSPPGNLGNTIYFGEGSWLTVV.

This clone was detected only a few times. The chain has TRBV6-5 and TRBJ1-5; the match to TRBD1 covers 10 bases. The CDR3 has 13 residues. Germline CDR1 and CDR2: MNHEY and SVGAGI. Trimming at V came to 5 bases and at J to 7 bases, leaving 2 bases not matched to a gene. This CDR3 is CASSGTGAQPQHF. The DNA for the CDR3 is TGTGCCAGCAGTGGGACAGGGGCCCAGCCCCAGCATTTT.

V and J are TRBV6-5 and TRBJ2-7; 10 bases map to TRBD2. J gave up 2 bases and V 6 bases, and 7 bases lay outside the gene matches. Germline CDR1 and CDR2: MNHEY and SVGAGI. The CDR3 totals 15 residues. In nucleotides, the CDR3 is TGTGCCAGCAGCCGCTGGACTAGCGGTACCTACGAGCAGTACTTC. This translates into CASSRWTSGTYEQYF.

The V gene is TRBV9, the J gene TRBJ2-7, with D possibly TRBD2 on 5 matching bases. V was shortened by 4 bases and J by 2 bases, with 13 bases between the two germline ends. CDR1 and CDR2 (germline): SGDLS, YYNGEE. CDR3 length: 14 residues. The CDR3 region is CASSPGAGAYEQYF. CDR3 nucleotides: TGTGCCAGCAGCCCGGGCGCGGGCGCCTACGAGCAGTACTTC. Together with reference TRBV9 and TRBJ2-7, the CDR3 gives the full variable domain: DSGVTQTPKHLITATGQRVTLRCSPRSGDLSVYWYQQSLDQGLQFLIQYYNGEERAKGNILERFSAQQFPDLHSELNLSSLELGDSALYFCASSPGAGAYEQYFGPGTRLTVT.

The chain uses TRBV14 and TRBJ2-2; the D gene is possibly TRBD2 (6 bases). Germline V gene sequence: CDR1 SGHDN, CDR2 FVKESK. With 4 bases removed from V and 4 bases from J, the gap between germline ends came to 13 bases. CDR3 length: 15 residues. This CDR3 is CASSRGLRSTGELFF. The CDR3 DNA follows: TGTGCCAGCAGCCGGGGACTCAGATCCACCGGGGAGCTGTTTTTT. The full variable domain, its missing parts supplied by reference TRBV14 and TRBJ2-2, is EAGVTQFPSHSVIEKGQTVTLRCDPISGHDNLYWYRRVMGKEIKFLLHFVKESKQDESGMPNNRFLAERTGGTYSTLKVQPAELEDSGVYFCASSRGLRSTGELFFGEGSRLTVL.

The chain couples TRBV5-1 to TRBJ2-3, with 8 bases fitting TRBD2. Germline trimming cut 2 bases from V and 4 bases from J; bases unmatched to any gene: 6. Germline CDR1 SGHRS, CDR2 YFSETQ. The CDR3 runs to 15 residues. In DNA, the CDR3 is TGCGCCAGCAGCTTAACGGGACTAGATGCAGATACGCAGTATTTT. Residues: CASSLTGLDADTQYF.